The 21 T cell receptor beta chains presented below share a single source sample, sequenced in a study of blood T cell repertoires in COVID-19. Here immunoSEQ multiplex PCR was the method, and the copy in TCRdb shows in-frame clones only, minus some. The table has roughly 160,000 clones, 88% seen once; the top ten hold around 1.9%. The sequenced sample consisted of peripheral blood. The receptors here all came from a man in his fifties or sixties who had recovered from COVID-19.

This chain joins TRBV27 and TRBJ2-7; TRBD2 is a possible D gene (5 bases). The length of the CDR3 is 15 residues. The V and J ends lost 9 bases and 0 bases respectively, with 18 bases between them. Looked up from germline, CDR1 is MNHEY and CDR2 is SMNVEV (reference sequence). CDR3 residues: CARPRDVGSSYEQYF. The CDR3 region has the DNA TGTGCCAGACCCCGGGATGTAGGAAGCTCCTACGAGCAGTACTTC.

This sequence joins TRBV18 and TRBJ2-5; no reliable D call. Germline V lookup: CDR1 KGHSH, CDR2 LQKENI. The CDR3 is 12 amino acids. Trimming took 3 bases from V and 4 from J, leaving 6 bases between them. In DNA, the CDR3 is TGTGCCAGCTCACCCTACCTAGAGACCCAGTACTTC. Translating it yields CASSPYLETQYF.

The chain combines TRBV6-4 with TRBJ2-3, with 8 bases identical to TRBD2. V was pared by 4 bases and J by 0 bases, with 3 bases of the junction left unmatched. Germline CDR1 and CDR2: MRHNA and SNTAGT. The CDR3 runs to 15 residues. The CDR3 region is CASSASGLSTDTQYF. The CDR3 coding sequence is TGTGCCAGCAGTGCTAGCGGGCTAAGCACAGATACGCAGTATTTT.

The chain links TRBV5-6 to TRBJ2-1; D not certain. CDR1 SGHDT and CDR2 YYEEEE come from the germline V gene. This CDR3 has 17 amino acids. The V and J ends lost 4 bases and 0 bases respectively, with 17 bases between them. Written as DNA, the CDR3 is TGTGCCAGCAGCATCTTGGTAACAGCAAGCTCCTACAATGAGCAGTTCTTC. Translation gives CASSILVTASSYNEQFF.

The rearrangement joins TRBV7-6 to TRBJ2-1; 12 bases match TRBD2. Trimming took 2 bases from V and 1 from J; bases not matched to a gene: 9. The CDR3 loop spans 19 amino acids. Looked up from germline, CDR1 is SGHVS and CDR2 is FNYEAQ. The CDR3, as DNA: TGTGCCAGCAGCTTATGGCTAGCGGGGGGGCCGGGATCCTACAATGAGCAGTTCTTC. Translating gives CASSLWLAGGPGSYNEQFF.

The chain links TRBV5-5 to TRBJ1-2, with 9 bases that match TRBD1. CDR1 SGHKS and CDR2 YYEKEE come from the germline V gene (reference sequence). The trim removed 4 bases at V and 6 bases at J, leaving 7 bases unmatched. The CDR3 runs 14 residues. The chain's CDR3 is CASSGTGLNNGYTF. CDR3 DNA sequence: TGTGCCAGCAGCGGGACAGGGCTTAATAATGGCTACACCTTC. The full variable domain, with the rest looked up from reference TRBV5-5 and TRBJ1-2, is DAGVTQSPTHLIKTRGQQVTLRCSPISGHKSVSWYQQVLGQGPQFIFQYYEKEERGRGNFPDRFSARQFPNYSSELNVNALLLGDSALYLCASSGTGLNNGYTFGSGTRLTVV.

The V call is TRBV6-2 or TRBV6-3, the J call TRBJ2-7; weak D call: TRBD1 (6 bases). Trimming left V 2 bases short and J 4 bases short, with 27 bases between. In germline, CDR1 is MNHEY, CDR2 SVGEGT. This CDR3 region has 19 residues. The CDR3 DNA reads as TGTGCCAGCAGTTACCGCGGCTCCCGACAGGATCGCCCGGGGTACGAGCAGTACTTC. Its translation is CASSYRGSRQDRPGYEQYF.

This rearrangement joins TRBV19 to TRBJ2-1; 9 nucleotides match TRBD2. The V segment lost 1 base and the J segment 0 bases; nucleotides outside the gene matches: 13. CDR3 length: 20 residues. Germline CDR1 reads LNHDA; CDR2 reads SQIVND (reference sequence). CDR3 protein: CASSIGRASGRLPSYNEQFF. The CDR3 DNA reads as TGTGCCAGTAGTATAGGTCGAGCAAGCGGGAGGCTCCCCTCCTACAATGAGCAGTTCTTC.

This chain joins TRBV6-2 or TRBV6-3 and TRBJ2-1; TRBD2 might be the D (5 bases). This CDR3 contains 12 residues. Germline-derived CDR1 and CDR2 are MNHEY and SVGEGT. Trimming left V 5 bases short and J 10 bases short, with 12 bases between. The CDR3 coding sequence is TGTGCCAGCAGTACCGGACTCCGGGAGCAGTTCTTC. Translated: CASSTGLREQFF.

The chain has TRBV9 and TRBJ2-1, with 10 bases matching TRBD2. This CDR3 contains 15 residues. V dropped 4 bases and J dropped 6; count of bases not matched to a gene: 7. Germline CDR1 reads SGDLS; CDR2 reads YYNGEE. CDR3 loop: CASSLLAGDPNEQFF. The CDR3 DNA sequence: TGTGCCAGCAGCCTGCTAGCGGGAGACCCCAATGAGCAGTTCTTC.

This chain links TRBV7-9 with TRBJ2-7; TRBD1 is a possible D gene (5 bases). This CDR3 contains 14 residues. V was cut by 6 bases and J by 5 bases, with 17 bases left in between. The germline V gene has CDR1 SEHNR and CDR2 FQNEAQ (reference sequence). The CDR3 is CASSGGRRADEQYF. CDR3 sequence (DNA): TGTGCCAGCAGTGGCGGACGCAGGGCGGACGAGCAGTACTTC.

The V call is TRBV4-2, the J call TRBJ1-4, with 8 bases lining up with TRBD1. J was trimmed by 5 bases and V by 1 base; bases with no gene match: 12. The CDR3 consists of 18 residues. Germline V gene sequence: CDR1 LGHNA, CDR2 YNFKEQ. CDR3 sequence (DNA): TGTGCCAGCAGCCAAGGAACAGGGGGTTTGAGTAAGAATGAAAAACTGTTTTTT. This gives the protein CASSQGTGGLSKNEKLFF.

J is TRBJ1-1 and V is TRBV7-2, with D unclear. With 3 bases removed from V and 1 base from J, the gap between germline ends came to 9 bases. The length of the CDR3 is 14 residues. From germline, CDR1 is SGHTA and CDR2 FQGNSA. The CDR3 DNA reads as TGTGCCAGCAGCTTCGGAGGTCGGAACACTGAAGCTTTCTTT. As protein: CASSFGGRNTEAFF.

The V gene is TRBV10-3, the J gene TRBJ1-1; 9 bases are a match to TRBD1. Trimming at V came to 8 bases and at J to 10 bases, leaving 14 bases not matched to a gene. The CDR3 sequence is 14 residues long. Germline CDR1 is ENHRY and CDR2 is SYGVKD. The CDR3 protein is CAIRFGTGLVGAFF. The CDR3 DNA reads TGTGCCATCCGTTTTGGGACAGGGCTCGTAGGAGCTTTCTTT.

In this sample, this clone turned up once. The chain carries TRBV5-4 and TRBJ2-2, with D maybe TRBD1 (6 bases). Germline values: CDR1 SGHNT, CDR2 YYREEE (reference sequence). This CDR3 has 15 amino acids. With 4 bases removed from V and 5 bases from J, the gap between germline ends came to 15 bases. CDR3 region: CASSPPDSKTGELFF. The DNA of the CDR3 is TGTGCCAGCAGCCCCCCGGACAGCAAAACCGGGGAGCTGTTTTTT.

The chain links TRBV6-2 or TRBV6-3 to TRBJ1-5; maybe TRBD1 (6 bases). Germline V CDR1 and CDR2: MNHEY, SVGEGT. V lost 3 bases, J lost 6 bases, and 9 bases lay in between. The CDR3 sequence is 13 residues long. The CDR3 here is CASSYGQIQPQHF. The CDR3 nucleotides are TGTGCCAGCAGTTATGGACAGATTCAGCCCCAGCATTTT.

The chain uses TRBV19 and TRBJ1-3; TRBD1 agrees at 7 bases. This CDR3 comprises 15 residues. Germline V gives CDR1 LNHDA, CDR2 SQIVND (reference sequence). V lost 2 bases and J lost 0; bases outside the gene matches: 1. The CDR3 region is CASSIQGVSGNTIYF. CDR3 sequence (DNA): TGTGCCAGTAGTATACAGGGGGTCTCTGGAAACACCATATATTTT. Variable domain in full (rest from reference TRBV19 and TRBJ1-3): DGGITQSPKYLFRKEGQNVTLSCEQNLNHDAMYWYRQDPGQGLRLIYYSQIVNDFQKGDIAEGYSVSREKKESFPLTVTSAQKNPTAFYLCASSIQGVSGNTIYFGEGSWLTVV.

This clone turned up a few times. The V and J genes are TRBV5-1 and TRBJ2-3; 7 bases match TRBD2. J lost 6 bases, V lost 3 bases, and 7 bases had no gene match. The CDR3 length is 14 residues. The V gene's germline CDR1 is SGHRS and CDR2 YFSETQ. CDR3 bases: TGCGCCAGCAGCTCGGGACTATCTCCCGATACGCAGTATTTT. Translation gives CASSSGLSPDTQYF.

V usage is TRBV18 and J usage is TRBJ2-7; weak D call: TRBD1 (6 bases). The V and J ends lost 3 bases and 3 bases respectively, with 9 bases between them. Germline CDR1 reads KGHSH; CDR2 reads LQKENI. This CDR3 is 13 amino acids long. This CDR3 reads CASSPGAGYEQYF. CDR3 nucleotides: TGTGCCAGCTCACCGGGGGCAGGCTACGAGCAGTACTTC. The full variable domain, completed using reference TRBV18 and TRBJ2-7, is NAGVMQNPRHLVRRRGQEARLRCSPMKGHSHVYWYRQLPEEGLKFMVYLQKENIIDESGMPKERFSAEFPKEGPSILRIQQVVRGDSAAYFCASSPGAGYEQYFGPGTRLTVT.

The V call is TRBV5-1, the J call TRBJ2-7; D is possibly TRBD2 (6 bases). Germline V gene sequence: CDR1 SGHRS, CDR2 YFSETQ. This CDR3 has 16 residues. The ends were cut back, 4 bases at V and 6 bases at J, with 23 bases in the middle. The CDR3 loop reads CASSALFGGGPAEQYF. The CDR3 region has the DNA TGCGCCAGCAGCGCCCTCTTCGGGGGAGGCCCCGCCGAGCAGTACTTC.

The V gene is TRBV18, the J gene TRBJ2-3; D unclear. In germline, CDR1 is KGHSH, CDR2 LQKENI. This CDR3 is built from 15 residues. Trimming removed 6 bases at V and 2 bases at J, with 15 bases between. Written as DNA, the CDR3 is TGTGCCAGCTCCCATACCGATGGAGTCACAGATACGCAGTATTTT. Its translation: CASSHTDGVTDTQYF.